Below are 14 T cell receptor beta chains sequenced from a single sample in a study of blood T cell repertoires in COVID-19. Sequencing used immunoSEQ multiplex PCR; TCRdb keeps in-frame clones, though not all of them. The profile shows around 140,000 clones, 80% to 85% of them singletons. The sample comprised peripheral blood. The receptors originated from a woman aged 60-75 years with active or convalescent COVID-19.

The chain links TRBV24-1 to TRBJ2-1; D perhaps matches TRBD2 (6 bases). The germline gives CDR1 KGHDR, CDR2 SFDVKD. The CDR3 has 14 residues. Trimming shortened V by 1 base and J by 4 bases, and 7 bases separated the two germline ends. The CDR3 region has the DNA TGTGCCACCAGTGATTTCGGGGGATACAATGAGCAGTTCTTC. It is translated as CATSDFGGYNEQFF.

CDR3 nucleotide sequence: TGCGCCAGCAGCCCGGGCAGGGGACAGGGTTCTAAGGAGACCCAGTACTTC. This codes for CASSPGRGQGSKETQYF. The J gene is TRBJ2-5, the V gene TRBV5-1, with 9 nucleotides matching TRBD1. The germline V gene has CDR1 SGHRS and CDR2 YFSETQ. The CDR3 length is 17 residues. With V trimmed by 4 bases and J by 5 bases, 15 bases remained unmatched.

CDR3 loop: CASSLLVAENEQFF. CDR3 nucleotides: TGCGCCAGCAGCTTGCTAGTAGCAGAGAATGAGCAGTTCTTC. The chain joins TRBV5-1 to TRBJ2-1; D ambiguous. The CDR3 contains 14 residues. V was clipped by 1 base and J by 7 bases, with 12 bases between them. The germline V gene encodes CDR1 SGHRS and CDR2 YFSETQ.

The rearrangement uses TRBV5-5 and TRBJ1-2; D may be TRBD1 (6 bases). The CDR3 runs 13 residues. V dropped 5 bases and J dropped 6 bases, with 14 bases sitting between them. Germline CDR1 is SGHKS and CDR2 is YYEKEE (reference sequence). CDR3 nucleotide sequence: TGTGCCAGCAGATATGGGGGCGTCGATGGCTACACCTTC. It translates to CASRYGGVDGYTF.

V is TRBV19 and J is TRBJ1-4; the D gene is possibly TRBD1 (5 bases). The CDR3 runs 18 residues. The V gene lost 3 bases and the J gene lost 4 bases, with 21 bases spanning the gap. Germline lookup yields CDR1 LNHDA and CDR2 SQIVND (reference sequence). The CDR3, as DNA: TGTGCCAGTAGTATTATGGGCCGGCGACCAGGGAATAATGAAAAACTGTTTTTT. Its translation is CASSIMGRRPGNNEKLFF. Looking up the rest from reference TRBV19 and TRBJ1-4 gives the full variable domain: DGGITQSPKYLFRKEGQNVTLSCEQNLNHDAMYWYRQDPGQGLRLIYYSQIVNDFQKGDIAEGYSVSREKKESFPLTVTSAQKNPTAFYLCASSIMGRRPGNNEKLFFGSGTQLSVL.

The chain couples TRBV6-5 to TRBJ2-1; 8 nucleotides line up with TRBD1. Germline CDR1 and CDR2: MNHEY and SVGAGI. The CDR3 has 15 residues. The junction had 8 bases not matched to a gene; V was cut back by 6 bases and J by 4 bases. The CDR3 loop reads CASRTGTGPYNEQFF. In nucleotides, the CDR3 is TGTGCCAGCAGAACCGGGACAGGCCCTTACAATGAGCAGTTCTTC.

In this sample, this clone turned up once. The J gene is TRBJ1-2, the V gene TRBV27; 8 nucleotides agree with TRBD1. Germline values: CDR1 MNHEY, CDR2 SMNVEV (reference sequence). This CDR3 is built from 13 residues. Germline trimming cut 2 bases from V and 6 bases from J; bases unmatched to any gene: 2. The CDR3: CASSLPTGDGYTF. The CDR3 bases are TGTGCCAGCAGTTTACCGACAGGGGATGGCTACACCTTC.

V gene TRBV5-4 combines with J gene TRBJ1-4; TRBD1 matches 8 bases. CDR1 is SGHNT, CDR2 YYREEE, per germline (reference sequence). This CDR3 spans 17 amino acids. With V trimmed by 3 bases and J by 9 bases, 16 bases remained unmatched. In nucleotides, the CDR3 is TGTGCCAGCAGCTCCGAGTCTTCAGGGGGCAAGACGAAAAAACTGTTTTTT. Translating it yields CASSSESSGGKTKKLFF.

The V call is TRBV3-1 (or the pseudogene TRBV3-2), the J call TRBJ2-2; tentatively, D is TRBD1 (6 bases). V lost 4 bases and J lost 2, with 8 bases in between. CDR1 and CDR2 (germline): LGHDT, YNNKEL (reference sequence). The CDR3 extends over 14 amino acids. As DNA, the CDR3 is TGTGCCAGCAGCCGGGACACAAACACCGGGGAGCTGTTTTTT. This gives the protein CASSRDTNTGELFF.

V gene TRBV28 combines with J gene TRBJ1-3, with 7 positions matching TRBD1. The CDR3 loop spans 15 amino acids. The V gene end was trimmed by 5 bases and the J gene end by 0 bases; junction bases not matched to a gene: 4. Germline V CDR1 and CDR2: MDHEN, SYDVKM. The CDR3 region is CASSRDRSSGNTIYF. The CDR3 coding sequence is TGTGCCAGCAGTCGGGACAGAAGCTCTGGAAACACCATATATTTT.

This clone was recorded a few times. The V call is TRBV9, the J call TRBJ1-1; 8 bases match TRBD1. Losses at the gene ends were 3 bases for V and 10 bases for J; bases not matched to a gene: 2. CDR1 is SGDLS, CDR2 YYNGEE, per germline. This CDR3 has 11 residues. The CDR3 sequence is CASSDQGAAFF. CDR3 nucleotide sequence: TGTGCCAGCAGCGACCAGGGGGCAGCTTTCTTT.

The chain uses TRBV19 and TRBJ2-3, with a tentative D call TRBD1 (5 bases). Trimming took 8 bases from V and 1 from J, leaving 19 bases between them. The CDR3 has 16 amino acids. Germline V gene data show CDR1 as LNHDA and CDR2 as SQIVND (reference sequence). The CDR3 DNA sequence: TGTGCCAGTCAATCCCCTGGCAGGGCTCGCACAGATACGCAGTATTTT. Its translation: CASQSPGRARTDTQYF.

The chain is built from TRBV13 and TRBJ2-7, with 7 bases lining up with TRBD2. Trimming removed 5 bases from V and 1 base from J; junction bases left unmatched: 5. Looked up from germline, CDR1 is PRHDT and CDR2 is FYEKMQ (reference sequence). There are 14 residues in the CDR3. This CDR3 is CASSPYSGSYEQYF. CDR3 nucleotide sequence: TGTGCCAGCAGCCCATATAGCGGGTCCTACGAGCAGTACTTC. The variable domain in full, completed from reference TRBV13 and TRBJ2-7, reads AAGVIQSPRHLIKEKRETATLKCYPIPRHDTVYWYQQGPGQDPQFLISFYEKMQSDKGSIPDRFSAQQFSDYHSELNMSSLELGDSALYFCASSPYSGSYEQYFGPGTRLTVT.

The table lists this clone with a few counts. The rearrangement links TRBV5-5 to TRBJ1-2; D is perhaps TRBD1 (6 bases). CDR1 is SGHKS and CDR2 is YYEKEE in the germline V gene (reference sequence). The length of the CDR3 is 13 residues. V lost 3 bases and J 5 bases, leaving 11 bases between the germline ends. CDR3 sequence reads: CASSSTGKYGYTF. The CDR3 DNA sequence: TGTGCCAGCAGCTCGACAGGAAAATATGGCTACACCTTC.